This T cell receptor beta chain was found in a study of human T cells and chemical hapten exposure. For the study at large: Scalp application of diphenylcyclopropenone was performed weekly in patients across the entire roughly 25-week study. DPC 0.01% went on the upper back by patch test, with reading at 6 days.

With 6 bases removed from V and 0 bases from J, the gap between germline ends came to 7 bases. The germline CDR1 and CDR2 sequences are SQVTM and ANQGSEA. This CDR3 region has 12 residues. TCRdb itself ran the RACE reads through MiXCR, one entry per CDR3 protein. The table lists 300,000 to 450,000 distinct CDR3 sequences, 4% to 6% of them singletons. Findings and limits, study-wide: High-frequency TCRs, those above 1 in 1000, stayed the same after DPC sensitization.

Documented time point: pre-sensitization, week 0. Described treatment: therapeutic diphenylcyclopropenone sensitization with weekly scalp DPC. On this clonotype: Its specificity is unknown.

The sample here was whole blood, taken in connection with sensitization to the hapten diphenylcyclopropenone (DPC). This TCR came from a woman in her fifties or sixties with alopecia areata. Some clones in this sample may be carry-over from other donors' samples. The chain employs TRBV29-1 and TRBJ2-3; D possibly matches TRBD1 or TRBD2 (5 bases each). CDR3: CSVRDSTDTQYF. For the CDR3, the DNA is TGCAGCGTCCGGGACAGCACAGATACGCAGTATTTT.